This T cell receptor beta chain derives from a study of lymphopenia after photon versus proton radiotherapy. Whole-study findings and limits: Photon-treated patients lost naive T cells and TCR diversity; proton-treated stayed stable. Post-nadir TCR diversity decline inversely tracked overall survival among those who died.

As for this clone: No antigen is known for it.

This CDR3 spans 20 amino acids. Sequenced by immunoSEQ multiplex PCR; TCRdb stores in-frame clones only, minus some. The data contain 65,000 to 85,000 clones, around 90% of them singletons. Sequences were derived from peripheral blood, sampled from a patient treated with photon-based radiotherapy. The receptor comes from a woman in her thirties or forties with cholangiocarcinoma. The J gene is TRBJ2-1, the V gene TRBV12-2; the DNA was not used to check the table's D call, TRBD2. TRBV12-2 is designated a pseudogene. The CDR3 spells CASRLACSLAGGPSYNEQFF. CDR3 nucleotides: TGTGCAAGTCGCTTAGCCTGTTCCCTGGCGGGAGGGCCGTCCTACAATGAGCAGTTCTTC.